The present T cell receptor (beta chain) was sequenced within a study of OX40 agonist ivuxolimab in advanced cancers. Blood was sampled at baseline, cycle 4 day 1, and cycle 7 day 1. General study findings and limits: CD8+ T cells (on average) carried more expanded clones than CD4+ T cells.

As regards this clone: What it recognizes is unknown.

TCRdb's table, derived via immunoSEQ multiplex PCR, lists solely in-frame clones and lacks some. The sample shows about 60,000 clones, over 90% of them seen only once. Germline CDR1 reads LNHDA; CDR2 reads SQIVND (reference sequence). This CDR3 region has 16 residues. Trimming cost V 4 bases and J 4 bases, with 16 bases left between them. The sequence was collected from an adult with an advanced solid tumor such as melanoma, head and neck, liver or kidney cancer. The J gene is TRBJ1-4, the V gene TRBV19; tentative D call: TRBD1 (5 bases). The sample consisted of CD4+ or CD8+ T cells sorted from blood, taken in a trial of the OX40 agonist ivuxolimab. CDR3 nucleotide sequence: TGTGCCAGTAGTACGGGACTGACTTACCTTAATGAAAAACTGTTTTTT. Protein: CASSTGLTYLNEKLFF.